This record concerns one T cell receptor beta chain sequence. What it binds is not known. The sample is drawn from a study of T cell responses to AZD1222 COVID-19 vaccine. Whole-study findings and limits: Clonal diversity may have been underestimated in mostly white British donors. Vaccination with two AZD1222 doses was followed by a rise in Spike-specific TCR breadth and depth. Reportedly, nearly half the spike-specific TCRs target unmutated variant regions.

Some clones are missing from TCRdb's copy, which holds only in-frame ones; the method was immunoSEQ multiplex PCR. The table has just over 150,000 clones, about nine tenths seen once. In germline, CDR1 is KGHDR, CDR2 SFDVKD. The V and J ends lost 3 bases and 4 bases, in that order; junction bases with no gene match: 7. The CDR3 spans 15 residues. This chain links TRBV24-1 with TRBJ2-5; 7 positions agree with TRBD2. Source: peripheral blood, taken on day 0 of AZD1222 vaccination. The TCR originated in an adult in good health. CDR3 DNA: TGTGCCACCAGTGATGGGAGGGCGATGGGAGAGACCCAGTACTTC. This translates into CATSDGRAMGETQYF.